This record looks at one TCR beta chain sequence and its context. What it recognizes is unknown. This sample stems from a study of shared clonotypes between healthy human individuals. Overall study findings and caveats: Generation probabilities of non-shared clonotypes were lower (relative to those shared by all four donors).

V shed 5 bases and J 0 bases; nucleotides not matched to a gene: 3. Germline V gene lookup returns CDR1 SGHRS and CDR2 YFSETQ. The CDR3 consists of 16 residues. The table came from immunoSEQ multiplex PCR; TCRdb's copy has only in-frame clones and leaves some out. The sample records a few hundred thousand clones, approximately 97% being singletons. The J gene is TRBJ2-6, the V gene TRBV5-1; 9 bases line up with TRBD1. The source of this sequence is a man aged 25-45 years in good health. Sample: memory CD8+ T cells sorted from blood. The subset: CD45RO+ cells pooled with CCR7-negative TemRA cells. In nucleotides, the CDR3 is TGCGCCAGCAGGGTGGGACAGGGCTCTGGGGCCAACGTCCTGACTTTC. As protein: CASRVGQGSGANVLTF.